A selection of T cell receptor beta chains follows, all from one sample in a study of PD-L1 blockade in urothelial cancer. Assay: immunoSEQ multiplex PCR; the TCRdb copy retains only in-frame clones and omits some. The sample shows over 14,000 clones, around 87% of them seen only once. The specimen was PBMCs, collected around atezolizumab (anti-PD-L1) treatment. These receptors originate from a man between 65 and 79 years old with urothelial cancer. Each CDR3 is given with its conserved first and last residue. D genes are given only for firm matches. The size field is filled for only some rows; it gives once, few, many or a size class.

>once|TRBJ2-7|TRBV5-4|TRBD1
CASSPGQTRSYEQYF
TGTGCCAGCAGCCCGGGACAGACTCGCTCCTACGAGCAGTACTTC
>NA|TRBJ1-5|TRBV4-1|NA
CASSQPGASNQPQHF
TGCGCCAGCAGCCAGCCAGGGGCGAGCAATCAGCCCCAGCATTTT
>NA|TRBJ1-1|TRBV5-1|TRBD1
CASQDRGANTEAFF
TGCGCCAGCCAAGACAGGGGGGCGAACACTGAAGCTTTCTTT
>NA|TRBJ2-1|TRBV5-8|NA
CASSAGYRKGGGNEQFF
TGTGCCAGCAGCGCGGGATACAGAAAGGGAGGGGGCAATGAGCAGTTCTTC
>once|TRBJ1-6|TRBV7-9|NA
CASSPPDSPLHF
TGTGCCAGCAGCCCCCCCGATTCACCCCTCCACTTT
>NA|TRBJ2-3|TRBV6-6|TRBD2
CASSYSAGGTTDTQYF
TGTGCCAGCAGTTACTCCGCGGGGGGGACCACAGATACGCAGTATTTT
>NA|TRBJ2-7|TRBV5-1|NA
CASSQRGSGSYEQYF
TGCGCCAGCAGCCAGAGGGGGAGCGGCTCCTACGAGCAGTACTTC
>few|TRBJ2-5|TRBV7-9|TRBD2
CASSHSGGETQYF
TGTGCCAGCAGCCATAGCGGGGGAGAGACCCAGTACTTC
>NA|TRBJ2-7|TRBV27|TRBD2
CASSSPPGGFYEQYF
TGTGCCAGCAGTTCTCCTCCGGGGGGTTTTTACGAGCAGTACTTC
>NA|TRBJ1-5|TRBV27|NA
CASSFQNNQPQHF
TGTGCCAGCAGTTTCCAGAACAATCAGCCCCAGCATTTT
>once|TRBJ2-2|TRBV2|NA
CASRLQGNTGELFF
TGTGCCAGCAGGCTACAGGGGAACACCGGGGAGCTGTTTTTT
>once|TRBJ1-3|TRBV2|NA
CASTDPGFGNTIYF
TGTGCCAGCACTGACCCCGGGTTTGGAAACACCATATATTTT
>NA|TRBJ2-1|TRBV5-1|NA
CASSLETAYNEQFF
TGCGCCAGCAGCTTGGAAACAGCTTACAATGAGCAGTTCTTC
>NA|TRBJ2-1|TRBV11-3|TRBD2
CASSLGGGLANEQFF
TGTGCCAGCAGCTTGGGGGGAGGGCTGGCAAATGAGCAGTTCTTC
>NA|TRBJ1-1|TRBV9|NA
CASSVGERSHTEAFF
TGTGCCAGCAGCGTAGGGGAGAGATCCCACACTGAAGCTTTCTTT
>NA|TRBJ1-1|TRBV5-4|NA
CASSLIAGPPSEAFF
TGTGCCAGCAGCTTGATTGCAGGCCCCCCCTCTGAAGCTTTCTTT
>NA|TRBJ2-7|TRBV19|NA
CASSAGQVYEQYF
TGTGCCAGTAGTGCCGGACAAGTCTACGAGCAGTACTTC
>once|TRBJ1-4|TRBV10-3|NA
CATNRGGALNEKLFF
TGTGCCACCAACCGGGGGGGGGCACTTAATGAAAAACTGTTTTTT
>once|TRBJ1-1|TRBV14|TRBD1
CASSQAQGAYTEAFF
TGTGCCAGCAGCCAGGCACAGGGGGCTTACACTGAAGCTTTCTTT
>NA|TRBJ1-1|TRBV30|NA
CAWSPDNWTEAFF
TGTGCCTGGAGTCCGGACAACTGGACTGAAGCTTTCTTT
>hyperexpanded|TRBJ2-5|TRBV5-1|TRBD2
CASSSPEASGGQETQYF
TGCGCCAGCAGCTCCCCCGAGGCTAGCGGGGGCCAAGAGACCCAGTACTTC
>NA|TRBJ2-1|TRBV2|NA
CASSETSRSYNEQFF
TGTGCCAGCAGTGAAACTAGCCGATCCTACAATGAGCAGTTCTTC
>NA|TRBJ2-1|TRBV27|TRBD1
CGGQGAWVNEQFF
TGTGGGGGACAGGGAGCGTGGGTCAATGAGCAGTTCTTC
>NA|TRBJ1-1|TRBV28|NA
CASTIGQGNTEAFF
TGTGCCAGCACCATCGGGCAGGGGAACACTGAAGCTTTCTTT
>NA|TRBJ2-4|TRBV27|NA
CASSLGLSGPWNIQYF
TGTGCCAGCAGCCTTGGATTAAGCGGGCCATGGAACATTCAGTACTTC
>NA|TRBJ2-7|TRBV7-6|NA
CASSPRQRYEQYF
TGTGCCAGCAGCCCAAGACAACGCTACGAGCAGTACTTC
>NA|TRBJ2-3|TRBV7-9|NA
CASSLVGLGTDTQYF
TGTGCCAGCAGCTTAGTGGGACTGGGCACAGATACGCAGTATTTT
>NA|TRBJ1-4|TRBV7-6|NA
CASSLGQGSEKLFF
TGTGCCAGCAGCTTAGGGCAGGGATCCGAAAAACTGTTTTTT
>NA|TRBJ2-7|TRBV7-2|NA
CASSLVESSYEQYF
TGTGCCAGCAGCTTAGTGGAGAGCTCCTACGAGCAGTACTTC
>NA|TRBJ1-1|TRBV14|TRBD1
CASSPDRVGAFF
TGTGCCAGCAGCCCGGACAGGGTGGGAGCTTTCTTT
>NA|TRBJ2-7|TRBV19|NA
CATSTGPSYEQYF
TGTGCCACCTCGACAGGACCGTCCTACGAGCAGTACTTC
>few|TRBJ1-3|TRBV7-9|NA
CASSENTIYF
TGTGCCAGCTCAGAAAACACCATATATTTT
>NA|TRBJ2-5|TRBV19|NA
CASSISASGTQYF
TGTGCCAGTAGTATATCTGCCTCGGGGACCCAGTACTTC
>NA|TRBJ1-5|TRBV27|NA
CASSLKGGNQPQHF
TGTGCCAGCAGTTTAAAGGGGGGCAATCAGCCCCAGCATTTT
>NA|TRBJ2-7|TRBV19|NA
CASSINSGETYEQYF
TGTGCCAGTAGTATTAATTCAGGCGAAACCTACGAGCAGTACTTC
>NA|TRBJ2-2|TRBV10-3|TRBD2
CAISETSSTSANTGELFF
TGTGCCATCTCGGAGACTAGCTCCACTTCCGCGAACACCGGGGAGCTGTTTTTT
>NA|TRBJ2-1|TRBV19|TRBD1
CATEAGQGAGEQFF
TGTGCCACCGAAGCTGGACAGGGGGCTGGTGAGCAGTTCTTC
>NA|TRBJ1-3|TRBV19|NA
CASTTGSGNTIYF
TGTGCCAGCACAACGGGCTCTGGAAACACCATATATTTT
>NA|TRBJ2-3|TRBV5-4|TRBD1
CASSLSRGRDVANTQYF
TGTGCCAGCAGCCTATCTAGGGGGCGCGATGTGGCAAATACGCAGTATTTT
>NA|TRBJ2-7|TRBV7-9|TRBD1
CASNRQGGEQYF
TGTGCCAGCAACAGACAGGGGGGCGAGCAGTACTTC